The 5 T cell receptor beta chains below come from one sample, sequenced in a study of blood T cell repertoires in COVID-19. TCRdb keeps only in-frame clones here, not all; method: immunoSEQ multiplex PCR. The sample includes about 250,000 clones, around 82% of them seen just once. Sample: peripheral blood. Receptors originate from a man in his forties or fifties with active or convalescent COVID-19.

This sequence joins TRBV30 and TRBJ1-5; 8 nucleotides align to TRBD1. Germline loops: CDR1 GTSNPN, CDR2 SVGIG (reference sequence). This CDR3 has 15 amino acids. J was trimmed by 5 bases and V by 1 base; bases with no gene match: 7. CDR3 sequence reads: CAWSGQGARYQPQHF. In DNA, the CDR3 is TGTGCCTGGAGTGGTCAGGGGGCGCGGTATCAGCCCCAGCATTTT.

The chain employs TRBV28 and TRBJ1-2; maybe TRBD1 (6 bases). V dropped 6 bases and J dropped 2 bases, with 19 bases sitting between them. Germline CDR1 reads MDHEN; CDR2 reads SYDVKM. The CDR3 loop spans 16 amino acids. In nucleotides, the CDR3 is TGTGCCAGCAGCCTCGACGGGCGGGGGGCCAACTATGGCTACACCTTC. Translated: CASSLDGRGANYGYTF.

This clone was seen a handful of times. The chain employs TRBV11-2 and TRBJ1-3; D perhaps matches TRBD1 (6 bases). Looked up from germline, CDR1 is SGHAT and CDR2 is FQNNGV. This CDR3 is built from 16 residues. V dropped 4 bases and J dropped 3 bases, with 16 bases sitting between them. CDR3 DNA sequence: TGTGCCAGCAGCTCTACCCGGGGGGCGCTTGGAAACACCATATATTTT. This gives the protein CASSSTRGALGNTIYF.

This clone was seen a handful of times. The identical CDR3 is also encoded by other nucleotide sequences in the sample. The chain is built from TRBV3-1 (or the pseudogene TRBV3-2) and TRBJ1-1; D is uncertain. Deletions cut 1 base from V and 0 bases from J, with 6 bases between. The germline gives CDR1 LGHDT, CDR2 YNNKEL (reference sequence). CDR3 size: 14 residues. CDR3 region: CASSQAVMNTEAFF. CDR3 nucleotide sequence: TGTGCCAGCAGCCAAGCAGTCATGAACACTGAAGCTTTCTTT.

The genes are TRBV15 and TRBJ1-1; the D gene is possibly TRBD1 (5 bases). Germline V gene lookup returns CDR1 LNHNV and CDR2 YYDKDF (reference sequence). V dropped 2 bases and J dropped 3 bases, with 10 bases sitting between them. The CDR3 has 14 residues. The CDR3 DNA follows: TGTGCCACCAGCAGAAAGCAGGGTCACACTGAAGCTTTCTTT. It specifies CATSRKQGHTEAFF.